This TCR beta chain was recovered during a study of cytomegalovirus exposure and HLA in healthy donors. In the PCR, 60 Vbeta and 13 Jbeta primers were used. The table came from immunoSEQ multiplex PCR; TCRdb's copy has only in-frame clones and leaves some out. Of around 120,000 clones listed, 50% to 65% were seen once; the top ten hold roughly 8.6%. The sample taken for sequencing was PBMCs. The source of this sequence is a woman aged 40 to 50 in good health and CMV-seropositive.

The CDR3 is CASSQIYTGELFF. The DNA of the CDR3 is TGTGCCAGCAGCCAAATCTACACCGGGGAGCTGTTTTTT. The gene calls are TRBV14 and TRBJ2-2, with D uncertain. This CDR3 is 13 amino acids long. CDR1 and CDR2 (germline): SGHDN, FVKESK. Between the trimmed V and J ends, which lost 2 bases and 3 bases, there was a span of 4 bases.